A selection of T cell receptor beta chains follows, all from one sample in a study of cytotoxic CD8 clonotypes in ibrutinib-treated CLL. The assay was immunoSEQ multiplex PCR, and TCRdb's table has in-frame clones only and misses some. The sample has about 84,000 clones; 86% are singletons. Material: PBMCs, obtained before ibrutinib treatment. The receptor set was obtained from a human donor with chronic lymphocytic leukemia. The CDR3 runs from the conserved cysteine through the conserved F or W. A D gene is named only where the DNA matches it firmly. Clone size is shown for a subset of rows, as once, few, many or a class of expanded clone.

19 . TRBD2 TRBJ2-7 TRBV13 TGTGCCAGCAGCGATACAGGATGGGGACTAGCGGGAGCCCCTTACGAGCAGTACTTC CASSDTGWGLAGAPYEQYF
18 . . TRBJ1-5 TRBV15 TGTGCCACCAGCAGAGGGGTTTTTGAGCCACGGAGCAATCAGCCCCAGCATTTT CATSRGVFEPRSNQPQHF
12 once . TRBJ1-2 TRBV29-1 TGCAGCGTTGAAGATGGCGTCTATGGCTACACCTTC CSVEDGVYGYTF
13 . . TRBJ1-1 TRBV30 TGTGCCTGGAGGGAGCGGCTGGGCACTGAAGCTTTCTTT CAWRERLGTEAFF
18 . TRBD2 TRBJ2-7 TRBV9 TGTGCCAGCAGCGTAGATGTGACTAGCGGGTTGAGATCCTACGAGCAGTACTTC CASSVDVTSGLRSYEQYF
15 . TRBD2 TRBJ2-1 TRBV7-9 TGTGCCAGCAGCTCCTCGGGACTACTCTACAATGAGCAGTTCTTC CASSSSGLLYNEQFF
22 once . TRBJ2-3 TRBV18 TGTGCCAGCTCACCGAGGCGGGGACCGGACAGATCTCGGGAAGCTAGCACAGATACGCAGTATTTT CASSPRRGPDRSREASTDTQYF
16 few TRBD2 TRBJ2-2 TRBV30 TGTGCCTGGAGTGTTTATCTAGCGGGAAACACCGGGGAGCTGTTTTTT CAWSVYLAGNTGELFF
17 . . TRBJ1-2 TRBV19 TGTGCCAGTAAACGGCGGGCGACGGGCGAAGCTAACTATGGCTACACCTTC CASKRRATGEANYGYTF
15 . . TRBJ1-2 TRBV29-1 TGCAGCGTTGCCCTACCGGGGGACTTAAACTATGGCTACACCTTC CSVALPGDLNYGYTF
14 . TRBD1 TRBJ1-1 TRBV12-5 TGTGCTAGTGGGGAGACAGGGACAGGGACTGAAGCTTTCTTT CASGETGTGTEAFF
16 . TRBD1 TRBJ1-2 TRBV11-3 TGTGCCAGCAGCGGTAAGGGACAGGGAGAATACTATGGCTACACCTTC CASSGKGQGEYYGYTF
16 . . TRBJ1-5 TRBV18 TGTGCCAGCTCACCCGAGAGGGCAGTTAGCAATCAGCCCCAGCATTTT CASSPERAVSNQPQHF
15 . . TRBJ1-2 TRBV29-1 TGCAGCGTTGAAGATCCGAGAGGGGTTAACTATGGCTACACCTTC CSVEDPRGVNYGYTF
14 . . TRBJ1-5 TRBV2 TGTGCCAGCAGCGGTCTCGGAGGCAATCAGCCCCAGCATTTT CASSGLGGNQPQHF
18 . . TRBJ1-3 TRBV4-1 TGCGCCAGCAGCCCCTACAGGGAACCCTTCCTAAGTGGAAACACCATATATTTT CASSPYREPFLSGNTIYF
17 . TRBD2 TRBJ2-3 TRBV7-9 TGTGCCAGCAGCTCCGGGACTAGCGGAGGGTTCAGAGATACGCAGTATTTT CASSSGTSGGFRDTQYF
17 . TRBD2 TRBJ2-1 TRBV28 TGTGCCAGCAGTTCACCCACGGGCGGGAGGGAGTACAATGAGCAGTTCTTC CASSSPTGGREYNEQFF
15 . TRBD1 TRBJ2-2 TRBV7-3 TGTGCCAGCAGCTTAGGGTCAGGGGGCCCCGGGGAGCTGTTTTTT CASSLGSGGPGELFF
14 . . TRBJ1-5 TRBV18 TGTGCCAGCTCCACGGAAGATAGCAATCAGCCCCAGCATTTT CASSTEDSNQPQHF
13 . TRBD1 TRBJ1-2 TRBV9 TGTGCCAGCAGCGTAGGGGGACAGGGGGCTAATCACTTC CASSVGGQGANHF
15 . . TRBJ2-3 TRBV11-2 TGTGCCAGCAGCTTAGCTTATTCCCCCACAGATACGCAGTATTTT CASSLAYSPTDTQYF
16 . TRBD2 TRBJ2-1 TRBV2 TGTGCCAGCAAGGAGCGGGAGACGGTTTCCGGGAATGAGCAGTTCTTC CASKERETVSGNEQFF
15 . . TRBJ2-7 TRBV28 TGTGCCAGCAGAACCCAGACCGTAAGCTCCTACGAGCAGTACTTC CASRTQTVSSYEQYF
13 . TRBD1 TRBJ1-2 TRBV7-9 TGTGCCAGCAGCCCGACAGGGGTCTATGGCTACACCTTC CASSPTGVYGYTF
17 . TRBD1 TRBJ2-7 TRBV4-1 TGCGCCAGCAGCCAATCCCCTCCGGACAGGGGTGTCAACGAGCAGTACTTC CASSQSPPDRGVNEQYF
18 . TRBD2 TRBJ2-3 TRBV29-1 TGCAGCCCGGGAGGTTTTAAGACACACCACAAGGGCACAGATACGCAGTATTTT CSPGGFKTHHKGTDTQYF
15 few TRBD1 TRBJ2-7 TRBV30 TGTGCCTGGAGTTTCCCCGGGACAGGAGTCTACGAGCAGTACTTC CAWSFPGTGVYEQYF
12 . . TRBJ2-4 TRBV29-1 TGCAGCGTTGGGGTAGCCAAAAACATTCAGTACTTC CSVGVAKNIQYF
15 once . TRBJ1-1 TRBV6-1 TGTGCCAGCAGCGAGGGGGAAAACACCCCAACTGAAGCTTTCTTT CASSEGENTPTEAFF
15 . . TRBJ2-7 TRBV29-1 TGCAGCGTTGAAGATTGGACTCCGAGCTCCTACGAGCAGTACTTC CSVEDWTPSSYEQYF
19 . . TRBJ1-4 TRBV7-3 TGTGCCAGCAGCCTACCGGGGGACACGCTAATAGGAACTAATGAAAAACTGTTTTTT CASSLPGDTLIGTNEKLFF
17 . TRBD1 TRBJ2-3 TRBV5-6 TGTGCCAGCAGCTTGACCCGGACAGGACGTAGCACAGATACGCAGTATTTT CASSLTRTGRSTDTQYF
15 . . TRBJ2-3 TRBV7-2 TGTGCCAGCAGCCCGCCGGGACTCCTAACAGATACGCAGTATTTT CASSPPGLLTDTQYF
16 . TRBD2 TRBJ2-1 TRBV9 TGTGCCAGCAGCGTAGTTGTGGGAGGGCCCTACAATGAGCAGTTCTTC CASSVVVGGPYNEQFF
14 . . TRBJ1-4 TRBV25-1 TGTGCCAGCAGTGAAACGGGACAACCGGAAAAACTGTTTTTT CASSETGQPEKLFF
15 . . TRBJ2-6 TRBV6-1 TGTGCCAGCAGTGACGACTTCTCTGGGGCCAACGTCCTGACTTTC CASSDDFSGANVLTF
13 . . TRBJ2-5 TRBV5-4 TGTGCCAGCAGAAGGGGAAGCGGAGAGACCCAGTACTTC CASRRGSGETQYF
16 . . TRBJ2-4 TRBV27 TGTGCCAGCAGTTTTGTTGGGGTGCTAGCCAAAAACATTCAGTACTTC CASSFVGVLAKNIQYF
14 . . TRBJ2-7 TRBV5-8 TGTGCCAGCAGCTTGCCGCGGACCACCTACGAGCAGTACTTC CASSLPRTTYEQYF
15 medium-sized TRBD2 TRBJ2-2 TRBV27 TGTGCCAGCAGTTTCCGGGCGGGAGACACCGGGGAGCTGTTTTTT CASSFRAGDTGELFF